These 25 T cell receptor beta chains originate from one sample sequenced in a study of blood T cell repertoires in COVID-19. The repertoire was sequenced with immunoSEQ multiplex PCR; TCRdb's copy has only in-frame clones and lacks some. The sample lists some 190,000 clones, 60% to 80% occurring once. Sequenced input: PBMCs or T cells enriched from blood (not recorded which). Receptor source: a man between 60 and 75 years old who had been exposed to COVID-19.

The genes are TRBV3-1 (or the pseudogene TRBV3-2) and TRBJ2-3; TRBD2 matches 13 bases. Germline V gene data show CDR1 as LGHDT and CDR2 as YNNKEL (reference sequence). The CDR3 covers 14 residues. The V gene end was trimmed by 3 bases and the J gene end by 7 bases; junction bases not matched to a gene: 1. For the CDR3, the DNA is TGTGCCAGCAGCCAGGGACTAGCGGGAAATACGCAGTATTTT. This encodes CASSQGLAGNTQYF.

This clone has a single count. The rearrangement uses TRBV28 and TRBJ2-6; a weak D match, TRBD2 (6 bases). The CDR3 runs 16 residues. CDR1 is MDHEN, CDR2 SYDVKM, per germline. The V gene lost 10 bases and the J gene lost 1 base, with 17 bases spanning the gap. The CDR3 loop is CATRGWKGSGANVLTF. Written as DNA, the CDR3 is TGTGCCACCCGGGGGTGGAAGGGTTCTGGGGCCAACGTCCTGACTTTC.

The chain uses TRBV28 and TRBJ2-7; 7 bases map to TRBD1. CDR1 is MDHEN, CDR2 SYDVKM, per germline. This CDR3 has 14 residues. V was pared by 4 bases and J by 2 bases, with 5 bases of the junction left unmatched. CDR3 amino acids: CASSSGQRTYEQYF. The CDR3 DNA is TGTGCCAGCAGTTCGGGACAGCGCACCTACGAGCAGTACTTC.

The chain links TRBV6-5 to TRBJ2-1, with TRBD2 matching over 8 bases. This CDR3 region has 16 residues. Germline CDR1 is MNHEY and CDR2 is SVGAGI. The J segment lost 2 bases and the V segment lost 2 bases, leaving 5 bases of the junction unmatched. Here the CDR3 reads CASSYGGGRTYNEQFF. The CDR3 nucleotides read TGTGCCAGCAGTTACGGGGGCGGGAGGACCTACAATGAGCAGTTCTTC.

This clone was observed a handful of times. The chain uses TRBV7-9 and TRBJ2-4, with TRBD1 identical over 7 bases. J lost 3 bases, V lost 5 bases, and 7 bases had no gene match. CDR1 and CDR2 (germline): SEHNR, FQNEAQ (reference sequence). The CDR3 loop spans 15 amino acids. The DNA for the CDR3 is TGTGCCAGCAGCCACTCCGGGACAGTCAAAAACATTCAGTACTTC. It yields the protein CASSHSGTVKNIQYF.

This chain connects TRBV5-1 to TRBJ1-2, with a possible D match to TRBD1 (6 bases). CDR1 is SGHRS, CDR2 YFSETQ, per germline. Trimming stripped 0 bases from V and 8 bases from J, with 14 bases between. The CDR3 is 14 amino acids. The CDR3 DNA sequence: TGCGCCAGCAGCTTGGAGGGCAGGGGAAGAGGCTACACCTTC. It yields the protein CASSLEGRGRGYTF. The entire variable domain, with the rest obtained from reference TRBV5-1 and TRBJ1-2, is as follows: KAGVTQTPRYLIKTRGQQVTLSCSPISGHRSVSWYQQTPGQGLQFLFEYFSETQRNKGNFPGRFSGRQFSNSRSEMNVSTLELGDSALYLCASSLEGRGRGYTFGSGTRLTVV.

J is TRBJ1-3 and V is TRBV19, with D hard to call. CDR1 is LNHDA, CDR2 SQIVND, per germline (reference sequence). The CDR3 is 15 amino acids. Trimming took off 3 bases at V and 0 bases at J, with 9 bases between the two ends. The CDR3 DNA is TGTGCCAGTAGTATTCGCGATCTCTCTGGAAACACCATATATTTT. It specifies CASSIRDLSGNTIYF. Using reference TRBV19 and TRBJ1-3 for the parts outside the CDR3, the full variable domain is DGGITQSPKYLFRKEGQNVTLSCEQNLNHDAMYWYRQDPGQGLRLIYYSQIVNDFQKGDIAEGYSVSREKKESFPLTVTSAQKNPTAFYLCASSIRDLSGNTIYFGEGSWLTVV.

The chain has TRBV7-2 and TRBJ1-2; D is undetermined. Looked up from germline, CDR1 is SGHTA and CDR2 is FQGNSA. The CDR3 runs 15 residues. The V end lost 0 bases, the J end lost 3 bases, and 11 bases lay between the germline ends. The CDR3 region has the DNA TGTGCCAGCAGCTTAGCCACCGGGCGGGACTATGGCTACACCTTC. Translated: CASSLATGRDYGYTF.

This clone was seen a handful of times. The rearrangement uses TRBV6-5 and TRBJ2-7, with D possibly TRBD1 on 6 matching bases. CDR1 is MNHEY and CDR2 is SVGAGI in the germline V gene. V dropped 7 bases and J dropped 0 bases, with 13 bases sitting between them. This CDR3 has 14 amino acids. The CDR3 nucleotides read TGTGCCAGCACCCTTCGACAGGACTCCTACGAGCAGTACTTC. Its protein is CASTLRQDSYEQYF.

The gene calls are TRBV27 and TRBJ2-7, with 9 bases that match TRBD2. V lost 2 bases, J lost 3 bases, and 2 bases stayed unmatched. CDR1 and CDR2 (germline): MNHEY, SMNVEV (reference sequence). The CDR3 has 14 amino acids. In DNA, the CDR3 is TGTGCCAGCAGTTTAAGCGGGAGGATCTACGAGCAGTACTTC. It translates to CASSLSGRIYEQYF.

The chain combines TRBV10-3 with TRBJ1-1; TRBD1 aligns across 9 bases. This CDR3 is built from 15 residues. With V trimmed by 5 bases and J by 3 bases, 7 bases remained unmatched. Germline CDR1 reads ENHRY; CDR2 reads SYGVKD. For the CDR3, the DNA is TGTGCCATCAGTTCCCGGGACAGGGAGTACACTGAAGCTTTCTTT. This sequence encodes CAISSRDREYTEAFF.

A word on this clone: Germline is not matched at one junction end, which may reflect a read error. CDR3 coding DNA: TGTGCCGGTAGCACAGGGTTTGGGACCGGGGAGCTGTTTTTT. Residues: CAGSTGFGTGELFF. This rearrangement joins TRBV19 to TRBJ2-2, with D possibly being TRBD1 (6 bases). The CDR3 runs to 14 residues. Germline CDR1 LNHDA, CDR2 SQIVND (reference sequence).

The J gene is TRBJ1-1, the V gene TRBV5-4, with TRBD1 matching 8 bases. The V gene end was trimmed by 3 bases and the J gene end by 1 base; junction bases not matched to a gene: 8. Germline V gene lookup returns CDR1 SGHNT and CDR2 YYREEE (reference sequence). This CDR3 comprises 16 residues. CDR3 amino acids: CASSWGPGGANTEAFF. The DNA for the CDR3 is TGTGCCAGCAGCTGGGGCCCAGGGGGCGCGAACACTGAAGCTTTCTTT. Full variable domain (outside the CDR3, taken from reference TRBV5-4 and TRBJ1-1): ETGVTQSPTHLIKTRGQQVTLRCSSQSGHNTVSWYQQALGQGPQFIFQYYREEENGRGNFPPRFSGLQFPNYSSELNVNALELDDSALYLCASSWGPGGANTEAFFGQGTRLTVV.

The chain recombines TRBV2 with TRBJ2-1, with D unresolved. Germline CDR1 and CDR2: SNHLY and FYNNEI. Trimming stripped 1 base from V and 13 bases from J, with 17 bases between. This CDR3 comprises 14 residues. The CDR3 DNA follows: TGTGCCAGCAGTGAAGGGTTCCTACGTCAAGCCCAGTTCTTC. Its protein is CASSEGFLRQAQFF.

This rearrangement joins TRBV7-5 to TRBJ1-4; the listed D gene, TRBD1, was not tested against the DNA. TRBV7-5 corresponds to a pseudogene. The CDR3 runs 14 residues. CDR3 region: CVRSPTGPVEKLFF. CDR3 nucleotide sequence: TGTGTCAGAAGCCCCACAGGGCCGGTGGAAAAACTGTTTTTT.

The chain combines TRBV5-1 with TRBJ1-2, with a tentative D call TRBD1 (5 bases). Germline assignment: CDR1 SGHRS and CDR2 YFSETQ. The CDR3 is 15 amino acids. V lost 0 bases, J lost 1 base, and 10 bases lay in between. CDR3 protein: CASSLGGAGNYGYTF. The CDR3 DNA reads as TGCGCCAGCAGCTTGGGGGGCGCAGGTAACTATGGCTACACCTTC.

About this clone: One end of the junction is discordant with germline, which a read error may explain. The chain employs TRBV24-1 and TRBJ2-4; 8 bases are a match to TRBD2. The length of the CDR3 is 16 residues. CDR1 is KGHDR and CDR2 is SFDVKD in the germline V gene. The CDR3 is CAPSRGGGGTENIQYF. The CDR3 DNA is TGTGCCCCCAGTCGGGGGGGAGGGGGAACCGAAAACATTCAGTACTTC.

The genes are TRBV25-1 and TRBJ2-1, with D possibly being TRBD2 (6 bases). V dropped 11 bases and J dropped 4 bases, with 15 bases sitting between them. The V gene's germline CDR1 is MGHDK and CDR2 SYGVNS. The length of the CDR3 is 13 residues. CDR3 in DNA: TGTGCCGTAGGTCCGGGAGTGTACAATGAGCAGTTCTTC. As protein: CAVGPGVYNEQFF.

The V call is TRBV7-2, the J call TRBJ2-7; D may be TRBD1 (5 bases). Looked up from germline, CDR1 is SGHTA and CDR2 is FQGNSA. Trimming left V 5 bases short and J 4 bases short, with 21 bases between. This CDR3 is 16 amino acids long. The chain's CDR3 is CASSQPTGLGQYEQYF. In nucleotides, the CDR3 is TGTGCCAGCAGCCAACCCACAGGCCTCGGTCAATACGAGCAGTACTTC.

About this clone: An end of the junction does not agree with germline; a read error may underlie this. As DNA, the CDR3 is TGTGCCAGCAACCTCCCCGGGAAGAGCGCAGTTTACTTT. The encoded protein is CASNLPGKSAVYF. The J gene is TRBJ2-3, the V gene TRBV27, with a tentative D call TRBD2 (5 bases). The CDR3 has 13 residues. Germline V gives CDR1 MNHEY, CDR2 SMNVEV (reference sequence).

The rearrangement joins TRBV9 to TRBJ2-1; D perhaps matches TRBD2 (7 bases). The CDR3 runs to 17 residues. The germline V gene encodes CDR1 SGDLS and CDR2 YYNGEE. V lost 4 bases and J lost 2, with 19 bases in between. CDR3 sequence (DNA): TGTGCCAGCAGCCCCAGGGGAGGGGGAGGCGCCTACAATGAGCAGTTCTTC. The encoded protein is CASSPRGGGGAYNEQFF.

This clone has a single count. V usage is TRBV2 and J usage is TRBJ1-1; no reliable D call. The V end was cut by 7 bases, the J end by 5 bases, with 14 bases between. This CDR3 spans 13 amino acids. Germline lookup yields CDR1 SNHLY and CDR2 FYNNEI. The CDR3 region has the DNA TGTGCCAGCAACCCCCACCGTGAGACTGAAGCTTTCTTT. It is translated as CASNPHRETEAFF.

This chain joins TRBV11-2 and TRBJ1-1; unclear D gene. This CDR3 contains 14 residues. V dropped 0 bases and J dropped 5 bases, with 10 bases sitting between them. The germline V gene has CDR1 SGHAT and CDR2 FQNNGV. CDR3 sequence (DNA): TGTGCCAGCAGCTTAGATTTACAGCGGACTGAAGCTTTCTTT. Its translation: CASSLDLQRTEAFF.

This clone came up many times. The chain is built from TRBV3-1 (or the pseudogene TRBV3-2) and TRBJ2-7; D is unclear. The germline gives CDR1 LGHDT, CDR2 YNNKEL (reference sequence). CDR3 length equals 15 residues. V lost 0 bases and J lost 5, with 14 bases in between. The DNA of the CDR3 is TGTGCCAGCAGCCAAGACGGGTGGCCCGCCAACGAGCAGTACTTC. As protein: CASSQDGWPANEQYF.

The chain has TRBV19 and TRBJ2-7, with D perhaps TRBD1 (5 bases). This CDR3 has 13 amino acids. Per the germline V gene, CDR1 is LNHDA and CDR2 is SQIVND (reference sequence). Trimming pared 9 bases from V and 5 bases from J, leaving 17 bases between. The CDR3 DNA sequence: TGTGCCAGCAAAAACAGGAATTTGGACGAGCAGTACTTC. Its protein is CASKNRNLDEQYF.